Listed here are 10 T cell receptor beta chains from one sample, sequenced in a study of CD8+ T cells in alopecia areata. After isolation, RNA underwent reverse transcription to generate cDNA as the sequencing template. TCRdb's copy holds only in-frame clones and misses some; the assay was immunoSEQ multiplex PCR. The sample records some 100,000 clones, 50% to 60% being singletons. Regarding treatment: oral pan-JAK inhibitor, 5-10 mg twice daily. This specimen was CD8+ T cells sorted from blood, taken at approximately week 55, from a patient treated with tofacitinib. Source of these receptors: a human donor with alopecia areata.

This chain uses TRBV30 with TRBJ1-1; no clear D gene. V lost 0 bases to trimming and J lost 2 bases, with 10 bases between them. The germline V gene encodes CDR1 GTSNPN and CDR2 SVGIG (reference sequence). This CDR3 has 14 amino acids. As DNA, the CDR3 is TGTGCCTGGAGTGTAGGAGTTAGAAACACTGAAGCTTTCTTT. It specifies CAWSVGVRNTEAFF.

V is TRBV4-1 and J is TRBJ2-5; perhaps TRBD1 as D (6 bases). Trimming removed 0 bases from V and 1 base from J, with 15 bases in between. The CDR3 has 17 amino acids. Germline CDR1 MGHRA, CDR2 YSYEKL. CDR3 DNA sequence: TGCGCCAGCAGCCAAGATCAAGGACAGAACTTCCAAGAGACCCAGTACTTC. It yields the protein CASSQDQGQNFQETQYF.

V gene TRBV7-9 combines with J gene TRBJ2-7; D is perhaps TRBD1 (6 bases). Per the germline V gene, CDR1 is SEHNR and CDR2 is FQNEAQ (reference sequence). The CDR3 spans 15 residues. V gave up 5 bases and J gave up 0 bases, with 14 bases separating them. CDR3 loop: CASSTPTGSSYEQYF. DNA for the CDR3: TGTGCCAGCAGCACACCCACAGGGTCCTCCTACGAGCAGTACTTC.

The chain links TRBV27 to TRBJ1-6; TRBD1 matches at 10 bases. J was trimmed by 7 bases and V by 7 bases; bases with no gene match: 7. The CDR3 is 15 amino acids. Germline V gene data show CDR1 as MNHEY and CDR2 as SMNVEV (reference sequence). The CDR3 is CASTFEGQGNSPLHF. The CDR3 DNA follows: TGTGCCAGCACCTTTGAGGGACAGGGGAATTCACCCCTCCACTTT.

This clone has a single count. V and J are TRBV2 and TRBJ2-1, with D uncertain. Germline V gene lookup returns CDR1 SNHLY and CDR2 FYNNEI. V lost 6 bases, J lost 6 bases, and 6 bases lay in between. This CDR3 has 11 residues. CDR3 coding DNA: TGTGCCAGCAGAACGGTCAATGAGCAGTTCTTC. It codes for CASRTVNEQFF. Full variable domain (outside the CDR3, taken from reference TRBV2 and TRBJ2-1): EPEVTQTPSHQVTQMGQEVILRCVPISNHLYFYWYRQILGQKVEFLVSFYNNEISEKSEIFDDQFSVERPDGSNFTLKIRSTKLEDSAMYFCASRTVNEQFFGPGTRLTVL.

The CDR3 spells CASRDLDGSYEQYF. As DNA, the CDR3 is TGTGCCAGCCGGGACTTGGACGGATCCTACGAGCAGTACTTC. The V gene is TRBV27, the J gene TRBJ2-7, with a weak D call TRBD2 (6 bases). The CDR3 has 14 residues. V lost 8 bases, J lost 1 base, and 15 bases lay in between. CDR1 and CDR2 from the germline V gene are MNHEY and SMNVEV (reference sequence).

The chain combines TRBV9 with TRBJ1-1, with D hard to call. The CDR3 runs 11 residues. The V gene lost 4 bases and the J gene lost 8 bases, with 9 bases spanning the gap. The germline V gene encodes CDR1 SGDLS and CDR2 YYNGEE. This CDR3 is CASSRGGEAFF. The CDR3 nucleotides are TGTGCCAGCAGCAGAGGCGGCGAAGCTTTCTTT.

The CDR3 reads CASSLGRGLAYEQYF. The DNA for the CDR3 is TGCGCCAGCAGCTTAGGCAGGGGCCTCGCCTACGAGCAGTACTTC. The chain uses TRBV5-1 and TRBJ2-7, with D possibly being TRBD1 (6 bases). V lost 2 bases and J lost 2, with 14 bases in between. This CDR3 spans 15 amino acids. Germline values: CDR1 SGHRS, CDR2 YFSETQ.

This clone appeared a few times. J is TRBJ2-7 and V is TRBV4-1; D is undetermined. The CDR3 has 13 residues. Per the germline V gene, CDR1 is MGHRA and CDR2 is YSYEKL. Trimming removed 4 bases from V and 6 bases from J, with 13 bases in between. CDR3 DNA: TGCGCCAGCAGCCCGAATGCACGAGGCGAGCAGTACTTC. It codes for CASSPNARGEQYF.

This clone was counted between two and nine times. The chain recombines TRBV23-1 with TRBJ1-2; no clear D gene. TRBV23-1 is an open reading frame, and its role is uncertain. V was shortened by 3 bases and J by 5 bases, with 4 bases between the two germline ends. The CDR3 totals 11 residues. The CDR3 spells CASSHSYGYTF. The CDR3 coding sequence is TGCGCCAGCAGTCATTCATATGGCTACACCTTC.